This entry lists 3 T cell receptor beta chains sequenced from one sample in a study of cytomegalovirus exposure and HLA in healthy donors. The PCR contained 60 Vbeta and 13 Jbeta primers. Generated by immunoSEQ multiplex PCR, the TCRdb table keeps only in-frame clones and is missing some. The data show more than 100,000 clones, roughly 73% seen once. The material sequenced was PBMCs. These TCRs come from a male donor in good health and CMV-seronegative.

The chain uses TRBV10-3 and TRBJ1-1; D unclear. Germline-derived CDR1 and CDR2 are ENHRY and SYGVKD. This CDR3 contains 15 residues. V lost 6 bases and J 0 bases, leaving 14 bases between the germline ends. The CDR3 is CAIRSLEGMNTEAFF. The CDR3 DNA sequence: TGTGCCATCAGATCGCTGGAGGGAATGAACACTGAAGCTTTCTTT.

The chain couples TRBV6-5 to TRBJ2-7, with TRBD1 as a possible D gene (5 bases). The V end was cut by 10 bases, the J end by 6 bases, with 19 bases between. Germline CDR1 is MNHEY and CDR2 is SVGAGI. The CDR3 is made up of 13 amino acids. The CDR3: CATHRGGALEQYF. CDR3 DNA: TGTGCCACCCACCGAGGTGGGGCTCTCGAGCAGTACTTC.

V gene TRBV6-5 combines with J gene TRBJ1-1; unclear D gene. This CDR3 region has 13 residues. V was shortened by 10 bases and J by 1 base, with 13 bases between the two germline ends. The germline V gene encodes CDR1 MNHEY and CDR2 SVGAGI. CDR3: CATRERSNTEAFF. CDR3 DNA: TGTGCCACCCGGGAGCGCTCGAACACTGAAGCTTTCTTT.